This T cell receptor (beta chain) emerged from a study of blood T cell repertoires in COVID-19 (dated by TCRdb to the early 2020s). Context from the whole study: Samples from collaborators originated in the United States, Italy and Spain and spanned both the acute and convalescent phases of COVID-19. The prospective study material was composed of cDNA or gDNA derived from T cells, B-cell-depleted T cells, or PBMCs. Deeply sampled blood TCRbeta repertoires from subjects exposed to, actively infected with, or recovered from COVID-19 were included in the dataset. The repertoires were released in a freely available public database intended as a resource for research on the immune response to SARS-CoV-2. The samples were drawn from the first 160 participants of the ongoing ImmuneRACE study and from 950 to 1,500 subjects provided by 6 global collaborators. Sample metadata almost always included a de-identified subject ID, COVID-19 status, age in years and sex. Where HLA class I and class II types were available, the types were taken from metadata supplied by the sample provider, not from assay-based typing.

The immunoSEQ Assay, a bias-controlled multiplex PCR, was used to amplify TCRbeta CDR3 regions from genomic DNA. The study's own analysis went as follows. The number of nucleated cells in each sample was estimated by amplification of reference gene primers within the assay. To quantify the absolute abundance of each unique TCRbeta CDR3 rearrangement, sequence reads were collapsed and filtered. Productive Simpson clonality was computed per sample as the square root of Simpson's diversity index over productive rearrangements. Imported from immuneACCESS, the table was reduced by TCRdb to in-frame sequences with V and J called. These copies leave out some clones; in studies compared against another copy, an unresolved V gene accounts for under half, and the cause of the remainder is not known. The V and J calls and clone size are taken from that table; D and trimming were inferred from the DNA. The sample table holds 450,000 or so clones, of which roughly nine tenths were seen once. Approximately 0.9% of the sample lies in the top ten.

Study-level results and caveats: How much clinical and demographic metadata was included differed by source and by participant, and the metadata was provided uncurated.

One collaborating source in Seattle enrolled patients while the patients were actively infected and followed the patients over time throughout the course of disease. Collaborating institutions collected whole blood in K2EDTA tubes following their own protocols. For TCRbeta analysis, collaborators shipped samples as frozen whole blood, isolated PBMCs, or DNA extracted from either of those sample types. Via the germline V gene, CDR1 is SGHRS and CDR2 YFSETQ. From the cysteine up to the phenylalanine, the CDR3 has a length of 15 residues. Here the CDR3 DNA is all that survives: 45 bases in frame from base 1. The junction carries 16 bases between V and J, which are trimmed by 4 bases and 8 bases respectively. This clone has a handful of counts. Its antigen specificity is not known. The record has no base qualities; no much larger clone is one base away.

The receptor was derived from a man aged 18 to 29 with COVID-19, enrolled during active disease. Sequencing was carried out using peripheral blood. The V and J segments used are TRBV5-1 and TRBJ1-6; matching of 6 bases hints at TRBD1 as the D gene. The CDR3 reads CASSRGQGPDSPLHF. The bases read TGCGCCAGCAGCCGGGGACAAGGCCCGGATTCACCCCTCCACTTT.